Listed here are 18 T cell receptor beta chains from one sample, sequenced in a study of radiotherapy plus CTLA-4 blockade in lung cancer. Here immunoSEQ multiplex PCR was the method, and the copy in TCRdb shows in-frame clones only, minus some. Altogether some 50,000 clones are present, 84% being singletons, with the ten largest covering approximately 5%. Specimen: peripheral blood, collected from a patient treated with radiotherapy plus ipilimumab. The receptor source for this set is a human donor with non-small cell lung cancer whose response to radiotherapy plus ipilimumab could not be evaluated.

J is TRBJ2-1 and V is TRBV27; D call uncertain. Trimming removed 5 bases from V and 9 bases from J, with 8 bases in between. The CDR3 has 11 residues. In germline, CDR1 is MNHEY, CDR2 SMNVEV (reference sequence). Here the CDR3 DNA reads TGTGCCAGCAGTGATAGTGGTGAGCAGTTCTTC. Translating it yields CASSDSGEQFF.

The chain employs TRBV5-1 and TRBJ2-7; D might be TRBD1 (6 bases). Trimming pared 1 base from V and 3 bases from J, leaving 8 bases between. Germline assignment: CDR1 SGHRS and CDR2 YFSETQ. The length of the CDR3 is 13 residues. CDR3 in DNA: TGCGCCAGCAGCTTGACAGGGAACTACGAGCAGTACTTC. It is translated as CASSLTGNYEQYF. Looking up the rest from reference TRBV5-1 and TRBJ2-7 gives the full variable domain: KAGVTQTPRYLIKTRGQQVTLSCSPISGHRSVSWYQQTPGQGLQFLFEYFSETQRNKGNFPGRFSGRQFSNSRSEMNVSTLELGDSALYLCASSLTGNYEQYFGPGTRLTVT.

The V gene is TRBV2, the J gene TRBJ1-3; 7 bases are a match to TRBD1. The CDR3 has 15 residues. CDR1 is SNHLY and CDR2 is FYNNEI in the germline V gene. V was clipped by 6 bases and J by 4 bases; unmatched bases: 9. The CDR3 is CASRPQGLRGNTIYF. DNA for the CDR3: TGTGCCAGCAGACCACAGGGGCTTCGAGGAAACACCATATATTTT.

The chain uses TRBV5-6 and TRBJ2-7, with D perhaps TRBD1 (6 bases). CDR3 length: 15 amino acids. V was pared by 5 bases and J by 5 bases, with 20 bases between. Germline V CDR1 and CDR2: SGHDT, YYEEEE. This CDR3 is CASRTEKSGANEQYF. As DNA, the CDR3 is TGTGCCAGCAGGACCGAGAAGTCAGGGGCTAACGAGCAGTACTTC.

The chain employs TRBV11-2 and TRBJ2-1, with D possibly being TRBD2 (5 bases). Germline V gives CDR1 SGHAT, CDR2 FQNNGV. The V end was cut by 2 bases, the J end by 8 bases, with 7 bases between. The CDR3 has 12 residues. CDR3 DNA sequence: TGTGCCAGCAGCTTATCGAGGGATGAGCAGTTCTTC. Its protein product is CASSLSRDEQFF.

This chain joins TRBV9 and TRBJ1-5; 8 nucleotides agree with TRBD1. The CDR3 runs 15 residues. Looked up from germline, CDR1 is SGDLS and CDR2 is YYNGEE. Unmatched junction bases numbered 6, after V lost 3 bases and J lost 4 bases. The CDR3 DNA reads as TGTGCCAGCAGCGCGACAGGGGACGTGAATCAGCCCCAGCATTTT. Amino acids: CASSATGDVNQPQHF.

The V and J genes are TRBV6-5 and TRBJ2-3; 11 bases line up with TRBD2. Germline V gene lookup returns CDR1 MNHEY and CDR2 SVGAGI. Trimming cost V 4 bases and J 1 base; bases outside gene matches: 4. This CDR3 has 16 residues. The CDR3 bases are TGTGCCAGCAGTTCGGGACTAGCGGAGCGCACAGATACGCAGTATTTT. Residues: CASSSGLAERTDTQYF.

The CDR3 reads CASSQDVAGGPHQETQYF. CDR3 DNA: TGCGCCAGCAGCCAAGACGTAGCGGGAGGCCCCCACCAAGAGACCCAGTACTTC. The V call is TRBV4-1, the J call TRBJ2-5; TRBD2 matches at 10 bases. Germline V gene sequence: CDR1 MGHRA, CDR2 YSYEKL. CDR3 length equals 18 residues. Trimming at V came to 0 bases and at J to 0 bases, leaving 7 bases not matched to a gene.

The chain links TRBV7-2 to TRBJ1-2; no clear D. This CDR3 is 15 amino acids long. With 6 bases removed from V and 3 bases from J, the gap between germline ends came to 17 bases. Per germline, CDR1 SGHTA and CDR2 FQGNSA. DNA for the CDR3: TGTGCCAGCAGATACGTCGTAAGCTCCTACTATGGCTACACCTTC. This gives the protein CASRYVVSSYYGYTF.

This clone came up a few times. V is TRBV30 and J is TRBJ1-1; TRBD1 agrees at 9 bases. Germline lookup yields CDR1 GTSNPN and CDR2 SVGIG (reference sequence). The CDR3 runs 15 residues. V lost 4 bases, J lost 6 bases, and 12 bases stayed unmatched. CDR3 DNA: TGTGCCTGGAATAGGGGGGGGACAGGGAGGGCTGAAGCTTTCTTT. It codes for CAWNRGGTGRAEAFF.

Here the CDR3 DNA reads TGTGCCAGCAGCGCGGCCAACAACCCTTATGGCTACACCTTC. Translating it yields CASSAANNPYGYTF. The gene calls are TRBV28 and TRBJ1-2; D call uncertain. This CDR3 region has 14 residues. V was cut by 6 bases and J by 5 bases, with 16 bases left in between. Germline values: CDR1 MDHEN, CDR2 SYDVKM.

The chain links TRBV9 to TRBJ1-5; D gene ambiguous. CDR1 and CDR2 from the germline V gene are SGDLS and YYNGEE. V was clipped by 4 bases and J by 1 base, with 9 bases between them. The length of the CDR3 is 14 residues. CDR3 loop: CASSPRGSNQPQHF. The CDR3 DNA reads TGTGCCAGCAGCCCTCGAGGGAGCAATCAGCCCCAGCATTTT.

V is TRBV19 and J is TRBJ1-1; a weak D match, TRBD1 (5 bases). Germline assignment: CDR1 LNHDA and CDR2 SQIVND (reference sequence). This CDR3 has 16 amino acids. Trimming pared 2 bases from V and 3 bases from J, leaving 16 bases between. The CDR3 DNA follows: TGTGCCAGTAGTATATCTGGGGGGTGGTTGTACACTGAAGCTTTCTTT. Translated: CASSISGGWLYTEAFF. The full variable domain, rest sourced from reference TRBV19 and TRBJ1-1, is DGGITQSPKYLFRKEGQNVTLSCEQNLNHDAMYWYRQDPGQGLRLIYYSQIVNDFQKGDIAEGYSVSREKKESFPLTVTSAQKNPTAFYLCASSISGGWLYTEAFFGQGTRLTVV.

The rearrangement joins TRBV29-1 to TRBJ2-3, with 10 bases identical to TRBD2. V shed 6 bases, J shed 2 bases, and the junction held 11 bases outside the gene matches. Germline V gene lookup returns CDR1 SQVTM and CDR2 ANQGSEA. CDR3 length: 16 residues. CDR3 DNA sequence: TGCAGCGTCTCCGGCGTAGCGGGAGGATTCACAGATACGCAGTATTTT. Amino acids: CSVSGVAGGFTDTQYF.

Turning to this clone: A junction boundary mismatches the germline segment, possibly from a read error. The CDR3 nucleotides are TGCAGCGTGGAAGCGGGAGGGCCATACGAGCAGTACTTC. Amino acids: CSVEAGGPYEQYF. The chain employs TRBV29-1 and TRBJ2-7; 10 nucleotides agree with TRBD2. The CDR3 runs to 13 residues. Germline lookup yields CDR1 SQVTM and CDR2 ANQGSEA.

This clone is deemed medium-sized (0.01 to 0.1%). The chain recombines TRBV4-3 with TRBJ2-2; TRBD2 matches 10 bases. The CDR3 contains 18 residues. V was clipped by 1 base and J by 3 bases; unmatched bases: 8. The germline V gene encodes CDR1 LGHNA and CDR2 YSLEER. The CDR3 protein is CASSQAPSGSSDTGELFF. In DNA, the CDR3 is TGCGCCAGCAGCCAAGCGCCTAGCGGGAGCTCGGACACCGGGGAGCTGTTTTTT.

As DNA, the CDR3 is TGTGCCATCAGTGAGGTGGAGGGAAGTACCGGGGAGCTGTTTTTT. It is translated as CAISEVEGSTGELFF. The chain recombines TRBV10-3 with TRBJ2-2, with D possibly TRBD2 on 6 matching bases. The CDR3 extends over 15 amino acids. Trimming removed 2 bases at V and 5 bases at J, with 12 bases between. Germline values: CDR1 ENHRY, CDR2 SYGVKD.

V and J are TRBV6-6 and TRBJ2-2; a weak D match, TRBD1 (6 bases). Trimming left V 7 bases short and J 2 bases short, with 8 bases between. There are 13 residues in the CDR3. Germline CDR1 and CDR2: MNHNY and SVGAGI (reference sequence). The CDR3 loop is CASKDSNTGELFF. CDR3 bases: TGTGCCAGCAAGGACAGTAACACCGGGGAGCTGTTTTTT.